The 13 T cell receptor beta chains below all came from one sample that was sequenced in a study of blood T cell repertoires in COVID-19. Method: immunoSEQ multiplex PCR; TCRdb's copy keeps in-frame clones and lacks some. The sample records about 120,000 clones, about 88% being singletons. Sequenced input: peripheral blood. The source is a man aged 40-49 years with acute or convalescent COVID-19.

This clone was seen more than once but under ten times. V usage is TRBV29-1 and J usage is TRBJ2-7, with D possibly TRBD2 on 5 matching bases. The CDR3 length is 15 residues. Looked up from germline, CDR1 is SQVTM and CDR2 is ANQGSEA. With 4 bases removed from V and 4 bases from J, the gap between germline ends came to 20 bases. The CDR3 DNA sequence: TGCAGCGTTGCAATACCAGGCGGACTCGGATACGAGCAGTACTTC. As protein: CSVAIPGGLGYEQYF.

The chain recombines TRBV6-5 with TRBJ1-5, with TRBD1 identical over 7 bases. The CDR3 consists of 12 residues. Per the germline V gene, CDR1 is MNHEY and CDR2 is SVGAGI. Trimming cost V 10 bases and J 5 bases; bases outside gene matches: 5. The DNA for the CDR3 is TGTGCCATACGCAGGGGGTATCAGCCCCAGCATTTT. Translating gives CAIRRGYQPQHF.

The rearrangement joins TRBV5-5 to TRBJ2-7, with D maybe TRBD1 (6 bases). There are 15 residues in the CDR3. The V and J ends lost 4 bases and 2 bases respectively, with 16 bases between them. Per the germline V gene, CDR1 is SGHKS and CDR2 is YYEKEE (reference sequence). CDR3 DNA: TGTGCCAGCAGCCCCGGGACACGTAACCCCTACGAGCAGTACTTC. Translated: CASSPGTRNPYEQYF. The full variable domain, rest sourced from reference TRBV5-5 and TRBJ2-7, is DAGVTQSPTHLIKTRGQQVTLRCSPISGHKSVSWYQQVLGQGPQFIFQYYEKEERGRGNFPDRFSARQFPNYSSELNVNALLLGDSALYLCASSPGTRNPYEQYFGPGTRLTVT.

The genes are TRBV29-1 and TRBJ2-7, with TRBD1 identical over 9 bases. Germline CDR1 SQVTM, CDR2 ANQGSEA. The junction had 9 bases not matched to a gene; V was cut back by 6 bases and J by 3 bases. CDR3 length: 14 amino acids. CDR3 DNA: TGCAGCGTCAGTGGGACAGGGAGCCTCTACGAGCAGTACTTC. Translating it yields CSVSGTGSLYEQYF.

The V call is TRBV9, the J call TRBJ1-1; unclear D gene. Trimming removed 7 bases at V and 4 bases at J, with 14 bases between. Germline V CDR1 and CDR2: SGDLS, YYNGEE. The CDR3 loop spans 13 amino acids. Here the CDR3 reads CASGVGGGTEAFF. The CDR3 nucleotides read TGTGCCAGCGGGGTAGGCGGCGGCACTGAAGCTTTCTTT.

The rearrangement links TRBV20-1 to TRBJ2-4; TRBD2 matches at 8 bases. Germline-derived CDR1 and CDR2 are DFQATT and SNEGSKA (reference sequence). The CDR3 covers 11 residues. CDR3: CSGGDQNIQYF. Here the CDR3 DNA reads TGCAGCGGGGGGGACCAAAACATTCAGTACTTC.

This clone was seen only once. The chain carries TRBV5-6 and TRBJ2-3; 12 nucleotides agree with TRBD2. Germline V gene data show CDR1 as SGHDT and CDR2 as YYEEEE. Losses at the gene ends were 2 bases for V and 1 base for J; bases not matched to a gene: 2. The CDR3 is made up of 16 amino acids. The CDR3 bases are TGTGCCAGCAGCTTCCGGACTAGCGGGGGCACAGATACGCAGTATTTT. Translated, it gives CASSFRTSGGTDTQYF. The full variable domain, rest sourced from reference TRBV5-6 and TRBJ2-3, is DAGVTQSPTHLIKTRGQQVTLRCSPKSGHDTVSWYQQALGQGPQFIFQYYEEEERQRGNFPDRFSGHQFPNYSSELNVNALLLGDSALYLCASSFRTSGGTDTQYFGPGTRLTVL.

The genes are TRBV7-2 and TRBJ2-5; TRBD2 agrees at 13 bases. Germline CDR1 and CDR2: SGHTA and FQGNSA. The CDR3 consists of 18 residues. The V segment lost 3 bases and the J segment 3 bases; nucleotides outside the gene matches: 10. The CDR3 region has the DNA TGTGCCAGCAGCTTGGGACTAGCGGGAACGGGCCTCAAAGAGACCCAGTACTTC. Its translation is CASSLGLAGTGLKETQYF.

The chain carries TRBV24-1 and TRBJ1-5, with a weak D call TRBD1 (6 bases). Germline assignment: CDR1 KGHDR and CDR2 SFDVKD. The CDR3 has 16 residues. The V and J ends lost 4 bases and 7 bases respectively, with 19 bases between them. CDR3 protein: CATSDPRTAGRQPQHF. CDR3 bases: TGTGCCACCAGTGACCCCCGGACAGCCGGTAGGCAGCCCCAGCATTTT.

The CDR3 loop is CASSGTSGTNEQFF. The CDR3 DNA is TGCGCCAGCAGTGGGACTAGCGGGACCAATGAGCAGTTCTTC. This chain connects TRBV10-2 to TRBJ2-1, with 12 bases aligning to TRBD2. This CDR3 comprises 14 residues. CDR1 and CDR2 from the germline V gene are WSHSY and SAAADI. The V and J ends lost 4 bases and 6 bases, in that order; junction bases with no gene match: 1.

CDR3 residues: CASSLSSPGFTNEKLFF. CDR3 in DNA: TGTGCCAGCAGTTTATCGAGTCCGGGGTTCACTAATGAAAAACTGTTTTTT. The genes are TRBV27 and TRBJ1-4; D is uncertain. The CDR3 runs 17 residues. Germline V gene data show CDR1 as MNHEY and CDR2 as SMNVEV (reference sequence). Deletions cut 0 bases from V and 2 bases from J, with 13 bases between.

This sequence joins TRBV5-1 and TRBJ1-4; perhaps TRBD1 as D (5 bases). Looked up from germline, CDR1 is SGHRS and CDR2 is YFSETQ. Trimming took 2 bases from V and 7 from J, leaving 12 bases between them. The CDR3 consists of 14 residues. The CDR3 loop reads CASSFQGLREKLFF. The DNA for the CDR3 is TGCGCCAGCAGCTTCCAGGGTCTGCGTGAAAAACTGTTTTTT.

The count of this clone is one. The chain combines TRBV13 with TRBJ1-1, with 7 bases that match TRBD1. The CDR3 is 16 residues long. Germline V lookup: CDR1 PRHDT, CDR2 FYEKMQ (reference sequence). V shed 4 bases and J 4 bases; nucleotides not matched to a gene: 12. CDR3 in DNA: TGTGCCAGCAGCTCGGTCCCAGGGGGAAAGGGCACTGAAGCTTTCTTT. Its protein product is CASSSVPGGKGTEAFF.